A selection of T cell receptor beta chains follows, all from one sample in a study of T cell responses to AZD1222 COVID-19 vaccine. Assay used: immunoSEQ multiplex PCR; TCRdb lists only in-frame clones, some missing. The sample gives roughly 150,000 clones, 89% of which show up once; approximately 4.5% is in the top ten. The sample consisted of peripheral blood, taken on day 0 of AZD1222 vaccination. These receptors originate from an adult in good health. CDR3s leave out the opening cysteine and the closing phenylalanine or tryptophan.

J: TRBJ2-7
V: TRBV19
CDR3: ASSIEVADAGWSYEQY

J: TRBJ2-5
V: TRBV10-2
CDR3: ASRAFRQETQY

J: TRBJ1-1
V: TRBV18
CDR3: ASSPPAGPRGF

J: TRBJ1-1
V: TRBV7-9
CDR3: ASSLMWGVAF

J: TRBJ1-5
V: TRBV30
CDR3: AWTRTGLGNQPQH

J: TRBJ2-7
V: TRBV5-1
CDR3: ASSYGTSGSYEQY

J: TRBJ2-3
V: TRBV3-1/TRBV3-2
CDR3: ASSQDRQDTQY

J: TRBJ2-5
V: TRBV10-1
CDR3: ASSVGTGGQY

J: TRBJ1-3
V: TRBV4-1
CDR3: ASSQRGPGQGVSGNTIY

J: TRBJ1-5
V: TRBV27
CDR3: ASTSIGGNQPQH

J: TRBJ2-1
V: TRBV10-2
CDR3: ASSEEKGRKLTYNEQF

J: TRBJ2-3
V: TRBV9
CDR3: ASSREDRTDTQY

J: TRBJ1-6
V: TRBV2
CDR3: ASWEPRSYNSPLH

J: TRBJ2-1
V: TRBV7-2
CDR3: ASSLHGTRGSYNEQF

J: TRBJ2-7
V: TRBV20-1
CDR3: SASPGGRLPYEQY

J: TRBJ1-2
V: TRBV3-1/TRBV3-2
CDR3: ASSQGHRDNYGYT

J: TRBJ2-3
V: TRBV7-2
CDR3: ASSRKAGRDTQY

J: TRBJ1-5
V: TRBV27
CDR3: ASSLFFNQPQH

J: TRBJ1-2
V: TRBV28
CDR3: ASTRGQGYGYT

J: TRBJ1-1
V: TRBV28
CDR3: ASSLPPYGVGTEAF

J: TRBJ2-3
V: TRBV10-1
CDR3: ASSVSGSTDTQY

J: TRBJ2-7
V: TRBV6-1
CDR3: ASSERGADPYEQY

J: TRBJ2-3
V: TRBV6-5
CDR3: ASSSRTGGADTQY

J: TRBJ2-1
V: TRBV20-1
CDR3: SASSGRAWDEQF

J: TRBJ2-7
V: TRBV2
CDR3: ASSDGGRGSYEQY

J: TRBJ1-6
V: TRBV7-9
CDR3: ASSPRVGQGRNSPLH

J: TRBJ1-5
V: TRBV30
CDR3: AWSVHGANQPQH

J: TRBJ1-1
V: TRBV28
CDR3: AALGWPEAF

J: TRBJ2-2
V: TRBV5-6
CDR3: ASSLPESANTGELF

J: TRBJ1-2
V: TRBV5-8
CDR3: ASSLRGAANYGYT

J: TRBJ2-3
V: TRBV5-4
CDR3: ASSHSGSGDTQY

J: TRBJ1-2
V: TRBV13
CDR3: ASSCGVRQGVFWYGYT

J: TRBJ2-7
V: TRBV5-4
CDR3: ASSPDRGHYEQY

J: TRBJ2-1
V: TRBV7-9
CDR3: ASSWGDSYNEQF

J: TRBJ1-5
V: TRBV10-3
CDR3: AISELAGNSNQPQH

J: TRBJ2-2
V: TRBV5-1
CDR3: ASSGFRDNWTNTGELF

J: TRBJ2-7
V: TRBV4-1
CDR3: ASSQDWRKDEQY

J: TRBJ2-7
V: TRBV11-2
CDR3: ASSLGTGGMSSYEQY

J: TRBJ1-2
V: TRBV3-1/TRBV3-2
CDR3: ASSPQTDFYGYT

J: TRBJ2-5
V: TRBV27
CDR3: ATKPTLAGGETQY

J: TRBJ1-2
V: TRBV5-1
CDR3: ASSLRTGVGYT

J: TRBJ1-2
V: TRBV29-1
CDR3: SVHPGLDGYT

J: TRBJ1-3
V: TRBV3-1/TRBV3-2
CDR3: ASSQVSRASSGNTIY

J: TRBJ2-7
V: TRBV10-2
CDR3: ASSADRVYEQY

J: TRBJ2-7
V: TRBV5-6
CDR3: ASSGSGAYEQY

J: TRBJ2-2
V: TRBV5-1
CDR3: ASSDTSGSRTGELF

J: TRBJ2-2
V: TRBV27
CDR3: ASSLFAGGTGELF

J: TRBJ1-6
V: TRBV27
CDR3: ASSSRGRSPLH

J: TRBJ2-3
V: TRBV19
CDR3: ASRGRPKADTQY

J: TRBJ1-6
V: TRBV11-2
CDR3: ASSLVHNSPLH

J: TRBJ2-7
V: TRBV7-9
CDR3: ASSRAQLIYEQY

J: TRBJ2-7
V: TRBV7-9
CDR3: ASSLDLSSYEQY

J: TRBJ2-3
V: TRBV6-4
CDR3: ASSPSVSSPDTQY

J: TRBJ2-1
V: TRBV6-1
CDR3: ASTEQGGGINEQF